These T cell receptor beta chains were read from a single sample in a study of CD8+ T cells in alopecia areata. Method: immunoSEQ multiplex PCR; TCRdb's copy keeps in-frame clones and lacks some. The table shows 150,000 to 200,000 clones, with about 60% occurring only once. What was sequenced was CD4+ T cells sorted from blood. These receptors originate from a human donor in good health. Both conserved end residues are part of each CDR3. The D gene is left open where the match is weak. The size entry is marked missing in some rows and otherwise reads once, few, many or a size class.

TRBD1	TRBJ1-1	TRBV29-1	NA	TGCAGCGTTGAGGACAGGGCGGGCACTGAAGCTTTCTTT	CSVEDRAGTEAFF
TRBD1	TRBJ2-1	TRBV7-2	few	TGTGCCAGCAGCTTGACAGGGGTAGGGCAGTTCTTC	CASSLTGVGQFF
TRBD2	TRBJ2-5	TRBV2	NA	TGTGCCAGCGGCCCCCTAGCGGGAGAGACCCAGTACTTC	CASGPLAGETQYF
NA	TRBJ2-2	TRBV30	NA	TGTGCCTGGAGGGCCCCGGGGCTGGACACCGGGGAGCTGTTTTTT	CAWRAPGLDTGELFF
TRBD2	TRBJ2-1	TRBV29-1	NA	TGCAGCGGGGATCCGGGACTAGCGGGAGGGACCGGGCAGTTCTTC	CSGDPGLAGGTGQFF
NA	TRBJ2-7	TRBV29-1	NA	TGCAGCGTTGAACCTATCTACGAGCAGTACTTC	CSVEPIYEQYF
NA	TRBJ2-2	TRBV28	NA	TGTGCCAGCAGTTTTTGGTCATGGAGACAGAACACCGGGGAGCTGTTTTTT	CASSFWSWRQNTGELFF
TRBD2	TRBJ2-5	TRBV15	NA	TGTGCCACCAGCACGGTACTTCCCGGGACTAGCGGAGCCCTACAGTACTTC	CATSTVLPGTSGALQYF
NA	TRBJ2-7	TRBV19	NA	TGTGCCAGTAGTATAGATCGGGGATCCGAGCAGTACTTC	CASSIDRGSEQYF
TRBD2	TRBJ2-1	TRBV30	NA	TGTGCCTGGAGGAGCGGGAGATGGTCTAGTGAGCAGTTCTTC	CAWRSGRWSSEQFF
TRBD2	TRBJ2-1	TRBV2	NA	TGTGCCAGCAGGGCGTTAATCGGGGGGGCTGTCTACAATGAGCAGTTCTTC	CASRALIGGAVYNEQFF
NA	TRBJ2-7	TRBV10-3	few	TGTGCCATCAGTGAAGAGGCAGGGGCGACGTTCGAGCAGTACTTC	CAISEEAGATFEQYF
NA	TRBJ1-1	TRBV11-3	NA	TGTGCCAGCAGCTTAAGCGGACGCACTGAAGCTTTCTTT	CASSLSGRTEAFF
TRBD1	TRBJ1-1	TRBV5-4	NA	TGTGCCAGCAGCACTCGGGACAGGGGGCGAGAAGCTTTCTTT	CASSTRDRGREAFF
NA	TRBJ2-3	TRBV18	NA	TGTGCCAGCTCATCGATCACAGATACGCAGTATTTT	CASSSITDTQYF
NA	TRBJ2-1	TRBV30	NA	TGTGCCTGGAGTGAGTTTGGACTTTCCTACAATGAGCAGTTCTTC	CAWSEFGLSYNEQFF
TRBD2	TRBJ2-1	TRBV6-4	NA	TGTGCCACCAAAAGTACTAGCGGGGTCTACAATGAGCAGTTCTTC	CATKSTSGVYNEQFF
TRBD2	TRBJ2-1	TRBV4-1	NA	TGCGCCAGCAGCCAACCCTTAGTATCTTCTGGGACTAGCGGGCGTCAAGATTTTAAGTTCTTC	CASSQPLVSSGTSGRQDFKFF
NA	TRBJ1-4	TRBV29-1	few	TGCAGCGCGGTTGGTAGGGATGAAAAACTGTTTTTT	CSAVGRDEKLFF
TRBD2	TRBJ2-5	TRBV2	once	TGTGCCAGCACTAGAGCGGGATCGCTTACCCAGTACTTC	CASTRAGSLTQYF
NA	TRBJ2-5	TRBV25-1	few	TGTGCCAGCAGTGAATTTGGAGGGAAGACCCAGTACTTC	CASSEFGGKTQYF
NA	TRBJ2-6	TRBV7-6	NA	TGTGCCAGCAGCCAATCACAGGGATCTGGGGCCAACGTCCTGACTTTC	CASSQSQGSGANVLTF
NA	TRBJ1-1	TRBV4-2	few	TGTGCCAGCAGCCAATTGACCGACATAGCTTTCTTT	CASSQLTDIAFF
TRBD1	TRBJ2-1	TRBV29-1	NA	TGCAGCGTTGCCCCAGGACAGGGTTTGGGTCACAATGAGCAGTTCTTC	CSVAPGQGLGHNEQFF
TRBD2	TRBJ2-3	TRBV6-1	NA	TGTGCCAGCAGTGATAGATTTCTAGCGGGGAGCACAGATACGCAGTATTTT	CASSDRFLAGSTDTQYF
NA	TRBJ2-2	TRBV5-1	NA	TGCGCCACCCAGAGGGAAGGTCGCGCCGGGGAGCTGTTTTTT	CATQREGRAGELFF
NA	TRBJ2-2	TRBV30	NA	TGTGCCTGGAGTGATACGGGACTCAACACCGGGGAGCTGTTTTTT	CAWSDTGLNTGELFF
NA	TRBJ2-1	TRBV29-1	NA	TGCAGCGTGAGTCCTAGACATTACAATGAGCAGTTCTTC	CSVSPRHYNEQFF
NA	TRBJ2-1	TRBV9	NA	TGTGCCAGCAGCCCGACGGGGGATGAGCAGTTCTTC	CASSPTGDEQFF
NA	TRBJ2-4	TRBV27	NA	TGTGCCAGCAGTCCCGCCCGGTTCAGGGACATTCAGTACTTC	CASSPARFRDIQYF
NA	TRBJ2-5	TRBV4-2	NA	TGTGCCAGCAGCTTGGCTGGGACACAAAAAGAGACCCAGTACTTC	CASSLAGTQKETQYF
TRBD2	TRBJ2-2	TRBV10-3	few	TGTGCCAGCAGCAGCAACCGACCTAGCGGGAGCCACACCGGGGAGCTGTTTTTT	CASSSNRPSGSHTGELFF
TRBD1	TRBJ2-5	TRBV11-2	once	TGTGCCAGCAGCTGGGACAGGGGGGAGACCCAGTACTTC	CASSWDRGETQYF
TRBD1	TRBJ2-7	TRBV6-4	NA	TGTGCCAGCACCGGGACAGCCCCTCGGGGCGAGCAGTACTTC	CASTGTAPRGEQYF
NA	TRBJ2-7	TRBV27	once	TGTGCCAGCAGTCCGAGGCTTCAGACTGCCTACTCCTACGAGCAGTACTTC	CASSPRLQTAYSYEQYF
TRBD1	TRBJ2-2	TRBV25-1	few	TGTGCCAGCAGTGAGAGAGGACAGGCGACCGGGGAGCTGTTTTTT	CASSERGQATGELFF
NA	TRBJ1-3	TRBV6-5	few	TGTGCCAGCACTCGGGGATTTCGAAACACCATATATTTT	CASTRGFRNTIYF
NA	TRBJ2-3	TRBV20-1	NA	TGCAGTGCCCGTCCTCTGGATACGCAGTATTTT	CSARPLDTQYF
NA	TRBJ2-1	TRBV27	few	TGTGCCAGCAGTCCCCAAGGTTTCTACAATGAGCAGTTCTTC	CASSPQGFYNEQFF
NA	TRBJ2-2	TRBV29-1	NA	TGCAGCGCCACGTGGGGTAACACCGGGGAGCTGTTTTTT	CSATWGNTGELFF